This TCR beta chain was sequenced in a study of blood T cell repertoires in COVID-19. Study overall: PBMCs, B-cell-depleted T cells, or T cells provided the cDNA or gDNA that made up the material.

The CDR3 runs to 15 residues. Per the germline V gene, CDR1 is SGHAT and CDR2 is FQNNGV. V shed 8 bases, J shed 5 bases, and the junction held 11 bases outside the gene matches. Original analysis: Reference gene primer amplification in the assay estimated nucleated cell counts. Method: immunoSEQ multiplex PCR; TCRdb's copy keeps in-frame clones and lacks some. Clone size and V and J calls were adopted from that table, with D and trimming inferred from the DNA. This table holds about 530,000 clones, around 90% found once. Material for sequencing was peripheral blood. The receptor was derived from a woman in her forties or fifties with COVID-19, enrolled during active disease. This sequence joins TRBV11-2 and TRBJ1-4, with 7 bases aligning to TRBD1. The CDR3 here is CASRTTGQRNEKLFF. The DNA for the CDR3 is TGTGCCAGCCGCACGACGGGACAGCGAAATGAAAAACTGTTTTTT.